This T cell receptor (beta chain) was documented in a study of regulatory T cells in long-lasting Graves disease. Findings and caveats of the study: Persistent disease samples used TRBV28, TRBJ1-2 and TRBJ2-5 preferentially.

Library construction for TCR beta used iRepertoire HTBI primers and Arm-PCR of CDR3 regions. Each CDR3 protein is one row after TCRdb ran MiXCR on the multiplex PCR reads. The profile covers around 500,000 distinct CDR3 sequences, with about 16% appearing a single time and approximately 25% taken by the ten largest. Time point here: newly diagnosed GD, antithyroid drugs for less than 3 months. PBMCs were the source of the RNA used for TCR sequencing. V was clipped by 1 base and J by 3 bases; unmatched bases: 8. The CDR3 extends over 16 amino acids. Germline assignment: CDR1 LNHNV and CDR2 YYDKDF (reference sequence). Comments on this clonotype: The target antigen is unknown.

The same sample was also studied in work on T cells in Graves' hyperthyroidism and ophthalmopathy. From that second work: Together with thyroid ultrasound, orbital computed tomography, serum thyroxine and TRAb, clinical symptoms were used for diagnoses. Most thyroid-expanded clonotypes above 0.001 were also found in blood.

The sequencing here drew on peripheral blood mononuclear cells (PBMCs), taken at new diagnosis, from a patient treated with antithyroid drugs. This TCR came from a woman aged 35-65 years with Graves disease. The chain couples TRBV15 to TRBJ1-1, with 7 bases matching TRBD1. The CDR3 spells CATSRGVFTGDTEAFF. In DNA form, the CDR3 reads TGTGCCACCAGCAGAGGAGTATTCACAGGGGACACTGAAGCTTTCTTT.